This is a list of T cell receptor beta chains from one sample in a study of OX40 agonist ivuxolimab in advanced cancers. The assay was immunoSEQ multiplex PCR, and TCRdb's table has in-frame clones only and misses some. The sample contains approximately 65,000 clones, around four fifths of which appear only once. Sequencing was performed on CD4+ or CD8+ T cells sorted from blood, taken in a trial of the OX40 agonist ivuxolimab. The receptors come from an adult with an advanced solid tumor such as melanoma, head and neck, liver or kidney cancer. The CDR3 runs from the conserved cysteine through the conserved F or W. D genes are given only for firm matches. A row's size may be missing; if present it is once, few, many or a size class.

V gene,D gene,clone size,J gene,CDR3 protein,CDR3 DNA
TRBV30,NA,NA,TRBJ2-3,CAWNAGLVGATDTQYF,TGTGCCTGGAACGCCGGACTAGTGGGGGCCACAGATACGCAGTATTTT
TRBV15,NA,once,TRBJ1-4,CATTNRGFSEKLFF,TGTGCCACCACTAACCGGGGCTTCTCAGAAAAACTGTTTTTT
TRBV6-5,TRBD2,NA,TRBJ2-1,CASSYIAGGPYNEQFF,TGTGCCAGCAGTTACATAGCGGGAGGGCCTTACAATGAGCAGTTCTTC
TRBV2,NA,NA,TRBJ2-7,CASRAGTYYEQYF,TGTGCCAGCAGGGCCGGGACTTACTACGAGCAGTACTTC
TRBV5-1,TRBD1,few,TRBJ1-4,CASRPGQTNEKLFF,TGCGCCAGCAGGCCGGGACAGACTAATGAAAAACTGTTTTTT
TRBV6-6,NA,NA,TRBJ1-6,CASSDRGSPLHF,TGTGCCAGCAGTGACCGAGGTTCACCCCTCCACTTT
TRBV7-6,NA,NA,TRBJ1-1,CASSLVGRGMSEAFF,TGTGCCAGCAGCTTAGTGGGCAGGGGAATGAGTGAAGCTTTCTTT
TRBV19,NA,NA,TRBJ2-4,CASSRHRVGFEGSGKNIQYF,TGTGCCAGTAGTCGCCACAGGGTTGGATTCGAAGGTTCGGGCAAAAACATTCAGTACTTC
TRBV18,NA,NA,TRBJ2-5,CASSPSTGRGRGPQETQYF,TGTGCCAGCTCACCGTCAACGGGCAGGGGCCGAGGACCCCAAGAGACCCAGTACTTC
TRBV7-3,NA,few,TRBJ2-5,CASSFGVEETQYF,TGTGCCAGCAGCTTCGGGGTTGAGGAGACCCAGTACTTC
TRBV6-5,TRBD2,NA,TRBJ2-7,CASSPSGTSYEQYF,TGTGCCAGCAGTCCCTCCGGGACTAGCTACGAGCAGTACTTC
TRBV4-2,TRBD1,few,TRBJ2-5,CASSQGQGFRQETQYF,TGTGCCAGCAGCCAGGGACAGGGGTTTAGACAAGAGACCCAGTACTTC
TRBV28,TRBD1,NA,TRBJ1-2,CASSLSDRVNYGYTF,TGTGCCAGCAGTTTATCGGACAGGGTGAATTATGGCTACACCTTC
TRBV7-9,NA,NA,TRBJ1-2,CASSLGLANYGYTF,TGTGCCAGCAGCCTAGGGTTAGCTAACTATGGCTACACCTTC
TRBV10-3,NA,NA,TRBJ1-6,CAISSSGSPLHF,TGTGCCATCAGTTCATCCGGCTCACCCCTCCACTTT
TRBV6-4,TRBD2,NA,TRBJ2-2,CASSDELATGELFF,TGTGCCAGCAGTGACGAACTAGCGACCGGGGAGCTGTTTTTT
TRBV30,NA,NA,TRBJ1-3,CAWSVLSTGGHSGNTIYF,TGTGCCTGGAGTGTACTGTCGACAGGCGGTCACTCTGGAAACACCATATATTTT
TRBV6-1,NA,NA,TRBJ1-2,CASSDWGRGYGYTF,TGTGCCAGCAGTGATTGGGGGCGCGGATATGGCTACACCTTC
TRBV2,NA,once,TRBJ2-6,CASSLGARDSGANVLTF,TGTGCCAGCAGTTTAGGGGCCAGGGACTCTGGGGCCAACGTCCTGACTTTC
TRBV11-2,TRBD2,NA,TRBJ2-3,CASSLAGGSGDTQYF,TGTGCCAGCAGCTTAGCGGGAGGTTCGGGCGATACGCAGTATTTT
TRBV20-1,NA,NA,TRBJ2-2,CSASGTGELFF,TGCAGTGCTAGCGGCACCGGGGAGCTGTTTTTT
TRBV28,NA,NA,TRBJ1-2,CAGGDPNYGYTF,TGTGCCGGGGGGGACCCTAACTATGGCTACACCTTC
TRBV5-4,TRBD2,NA,TRBJ2-1,CASSRGLASNEQFF,TGTGCCAGCAGCCGAGGACTAGCTAGCAATGAGCAGTTCTTC
TRBV30,NA,NA,TRBJ1-1,CGGSGGVNTEAFF,TGTGGCGGGTCGGGGGGCGTGAACACTGAAGCTTTCTTT
TRBV7-2,NA,NA,TRBJ2-7,CASSLDKLNYEQYF,TGTGCCAGCAGCTTGGACAAATTGAACTACGAGCAGTACTTC
TRBV28,NA,once,TRBJ1-4,CASSLTPANEKLFF,TGTGCCAGCAGTTTGACTCCAGCTAATGAAAAACTGTTTTTT
TRBV9,NA,NA,TRBJ1-2,CASSADGEPNYGYTF,TGTGCCAGCAGCGCAGACGGCGAACCTAACTATGGCTACACCTTC
TRBV7-9,TRBD2,NA,TRBJ2-5,CASSWTGGVETQYF,TGTGCCAGCAGCTGGACTGGGGGGGTCGAGACCCAGTACTTC
TRBV5-1,TRBD1,once,TRBJ2-3,CASYPGQGTDTQYF,TGCGCCAGCTACCCGGGACAGGGGACAGATACGCAGTATTTT
TRBV4-3,TRBD1,NA,TRBJ1-3,CASSQTGDSGNTIYF,TGCGCCAGCAGCCAGACAGGGGACTCTGGAAACACCATATATTTT
TRBV6-1,TRBD2,NA,TRBJ2-5,CASRESGAQETQYF,TGTGCCAGCAGAGAAAGCGGGGCTCAAGAGACCCAGTACTTC
TRBV5-4,NA,NA,TRBJ2-3,CASSSDSSPADTQYF,TGTGCCAGCAGCTCCGATTCTAGCCCCGCAGATACGCAGTATTTT
TRBV7-3,TRBD1,NA,TRBJ2-5,CASSLLGGQGFETQYF,TGTGCCAGCAGCTTATTGGGGGGACAGGGCTTTGAGACCCAGTACTTC
TRBV5-1,NA,NA,TRBJ1-1,CASSFQLNTEAFF,TGCGCCAGCAGCTTCCAGCTGAACACTGAAGCTTTCTTT
TRBV7-3,NA,NA,TRBJ2-3,CASSLTPGSGDTQYF,TGTGCCAGCAGCTTAACCCCAGGCTCGGGAGATACGCAGTATTTT
TRBV2,TRBD1,NA,TRBJ2-5,CASSSDVQGAKDQETQYF,TGTGCCAGCAGTAGCGACGTACAGGGGGCAAAAGACCAAGAGACCCAGTACTTC
TRBV18,NA,NA,TRBJ1-6,CASADRSYSPLHF,TGTGCCAGCGCGGACAGATCTTATTCACCCCTCCACTTT
TRBV5-1,NA,NA,TRBJ2-3,CASSSNSGSTDTQYF,TGCGCCAGCAGCTCCAACAGTGGTAGCACAGATACGCAGTATTTT
TRBV21-1,NA,NA,TRBJ2-1,CASSKDKVSIRRPRRGEQFF,TGTGCCAGCAGCAAAGATAAGGTGAGCATACGCCGACCGCGCAGGGGAGAGCAGTTCTTC
TRBV5-6,TRBD1,NA,TRBJ2-1,CASSLAGQGVNEQFF,TGTGCCAGCAGCCTGGCCGGACAGGGAGTCAATGAGCAGTTCTTC
TRBV19,NA,once,TRBJ2-2,CASIGGTKSGTGELFF,TGTGCCAGTATTGGCGGAACCAAGTCGGGCACCGGGGAGCTGTTTTTT
TRBV6-1,NA,NA,TRBJ1-1,CASRRTVNTEAFF,TGTGCCAGCAGGAGGACAGTAAACACTGAAGCTTTCTTT
TRBV27,NA,NA,TRBJ2-2,CASRQGRSGELFF,TGTGCCAGCAGGCAAGGGAGGTCGGGGGAGCTGTTTTTT
TRBV10-1,NA,once,TRBJ1-4,CASSEGEKLFF,TGCGCCAGCAGTGAAGGGGAAAAACTGTTTTTT
TRBV7-9,TRBD1,NA,TRBJ1-2,CASSLRYPGQGADGYTF,TGTGCCAGCAGCTTGCGCTATCCGGGACAGGGGGCGGATGGCTACACCTTC
TRBV9,NA,NA,TRBJ2-5,CASSVRGGSQETQYF,TGTGCCAGCAGCGTCAGAGGGGGTTCCCAAGAGACCCAGTACTTC
TRBV11-2,TRBD2,NA,TRBJ2-5,CASTPTGTSGGLETQYF,TGTGCCAGCACCCCAACCGGGACTAGCGGCGGACTGGAGACCCAGTACTTC
TRBV5-1,NA,NA,TRBJ2-3,CASSLVPGTDTQYF,TGCGCCAGCAGCTTGGTACCGGGCACAGATACGCAGTATTTT
TRBV5-6,NA,NA,TRBJ2-1,CASSVGLTSEQFF,TGTGCCAGCAGCGTGGGACTTACTTCGGAGCAGTTCTTC